The rows below give T cell receptor beta chains drawn from one sample of a study of blood T cells in healthy people across ages. TCRdb used MiXCR to reprocess the 5' RACE reads, holding one entry per CDR3 protein. The sample records fewer than 2 million distinct CDR3 sequences, more than 35% being singletons. The sample taken for sequencing was blood. The receptors were sampled from a human donor in good health. CDR3s include the opening cysteine and the closing phenylalanine or tryptophan. Fields, in order: V gene, J gene, D gene, CDR3 protein. The D gene is left open where the match is weak.

V gene: TRBV29-1
J gene: TRBJ2-2
D gene: .
CDR3 protein: CSVDGGDTGELFF

V gene: TRBV6-2/TRBV6-3
J gene: TRBJ1-6
D gene: .
CDR3 protein: CASSYSTGTNSPLHF

V gene: TRBV3-1
J gene: TRBJ1-6
D gene: .
CDR3 protein: CASSQGRDSPLHF

V gene: TRBV7-3
J gene: TRBJ2-5
D gene: .
CDR3 protein: CASSFSGIGQETQYF

V gene: TRBV20-1
J gene: TRBJ1-1
D gene: .
CDR3 protein: CTANWHPNTEAFF

V gene: TRBV7-6
J gene: TRBJ1-2
D gene: .
CDR3 protein: CASSLALSDRTSTNYGYTF

V gene: TRBV29-1
J gene: TRBJ1-1
D gene: TRBD1
CDR3 protein: CSVGSTGQGPSAFF

V gene: TRBV5-1
J gene: TRBJ2-3
D gene: .
CDR3 protein: CASSLRDGRDTQYF

V gene: TRBV10-3
J gene: TRBJ1-5
D gene: .
CDR3 protein: CAISGKGSDQPQHF

V gene: TRBV29-1
J gene: TRBJ1-2
D gene: TRBD1
CDR3 protein: CSTGQGLDYGYTF

V gene: TRBV29-1
J gene: TRBJ2-1
D gene: TRBD2
CDR3 protein: CSVEDILAGNNEQFF

V gene: TRBV4-3
J gene: TRBJ1-5
D gene: .
CDR3 protein: CASSPPGEQPQHF

V gene: TRBV20-1
J gene: TRBJ1-1
D gene: .
CDR3 protein: CSARFLGGLLNTEAFF

V gene: TRBV30
J gene: TRBJ1-2
D gene: .
CDR3 protein: CAWSVGGNGYTF

V gene: TRBV25-1
J gene: TRBJ2-6
D gene: TRBD1
CDR3 protein: CASSETGAPSGTNVLTF

V gene: TRBV5-6
J gene: TRBJ2-1
D gene: TRBD1
CDR3 protein: CASSLGQGDISAYNEQFF

V gene: TRBV7-6
J gene: TRBJ2-3
D gene: .
CDR3 protein: CASSLMRPTSTDTQYF

V gene: TRBV6-5
J gene: TRBJ2-6
D gene: TRBD1
CDR3 protein: CASRGQGFGGANVLTF

V gene: TRBV24-1
J gene: .
D gene: .
CDR3 protein: CATSDREGSYNEQYF

V gene: TRBV29-1
J gene: TRBJ2-7
D gene: TRBD1
CDR3 protein: CSVGGTGAYEQYF

V gene: TRBV7-9
J gene: .
D gene: TRBD2
CDR3 protein: CASSLDSGGATYEQYF

V gene: TRBV28
J gene: TRBJ1-3
D gene: TRBD1
CDR3 protein: CASSSTGRGGNTIYF

V gene: TRBV10-3
J gene: TRBJ2-5
D gene: .
CDR3 protein: CAISDSGSQETQYF

V gene: TRBV10-3
J gene: TRBJ2-5
D gene: TRBD2
CDR3 protein: CAAGTLAGYEETQYF

V gene: TRBV5-5
J gene: TRBJ1-4
D gene: TRBD1
CDR3 protein: CASSLETGFNEKLFF

V gene: TRBV7-2
J gene: TRBJ1-2
D gene: TRBD1
CDR3 protein: CASSKTGGNSYQGYTF

V gene: TRBV7-3
J gene: TRBJ2-1
D gene: .
CDR3 protein: CASSPWAGQGYNEQFF

V gene: TRBV7-2
J gene: TRBJ1-2
D gene: .
CDR3 protein: CASSLDTNYGNTF

V gene: TRBV20-1
J gene: TRBJ2-1
D gene: .
CDR3 protein: CCARKFRDEQFF

V gene: TRBV29-1
J gene: TRBJ2-1
D gene: TRBD2
CDR3 protein: CSVEDWGGGLKNNEQFF

V gene: TRBV5-1
J gene: TRBJ2-3
D gene: TRBD2
CDR3 protein: CASSGTTGTDTQYF

V gene: TRBV20-1
J gene: TRBJ2-7
D gene: TRBD1
CDR3 protein: CSAREGTGGVLADYEQYF

V gene: TRBV11-3
J gene: TRBJ1-1
D gene: TRBD1
CDR3 protein: CASSPGGTALEAFF

V gene: TRBV20-1
J gene: TRBJ2-5
D gene: .
CDR3 protein: CSASTGTHQETQYF

V gene: TRBV9
J gene: TRBJ2-7
D gene: TRBD1
CDR3 protein: CASSEGQGASYEQYF

V gene: TRBV5-4
J gene: TRBJ2-5
D gene: TRBD2
CDR3 protein: CASSLGPGLAGGGEQYF

V gene: TRBV20-1
J gene: TRBJ1-2
D gene: TRBD1
CDR3 protein: CSATAGTGVDGYTF

V gene: TRBV4-3
J gene: TRBJ1-5
D gene: .
CDR3 protein: CASSQELRLGPQHF

V gene: TRBV6-5
J gene: TRBJ2-3
D gene: TRBD2
CDR3 protein: CASSLSGVETDTQYF

V gene: TRBV20-1
J gene: TRBJ1-4
D gene: TRBD1
CDR3 protein: CSARPRGRLREELFF